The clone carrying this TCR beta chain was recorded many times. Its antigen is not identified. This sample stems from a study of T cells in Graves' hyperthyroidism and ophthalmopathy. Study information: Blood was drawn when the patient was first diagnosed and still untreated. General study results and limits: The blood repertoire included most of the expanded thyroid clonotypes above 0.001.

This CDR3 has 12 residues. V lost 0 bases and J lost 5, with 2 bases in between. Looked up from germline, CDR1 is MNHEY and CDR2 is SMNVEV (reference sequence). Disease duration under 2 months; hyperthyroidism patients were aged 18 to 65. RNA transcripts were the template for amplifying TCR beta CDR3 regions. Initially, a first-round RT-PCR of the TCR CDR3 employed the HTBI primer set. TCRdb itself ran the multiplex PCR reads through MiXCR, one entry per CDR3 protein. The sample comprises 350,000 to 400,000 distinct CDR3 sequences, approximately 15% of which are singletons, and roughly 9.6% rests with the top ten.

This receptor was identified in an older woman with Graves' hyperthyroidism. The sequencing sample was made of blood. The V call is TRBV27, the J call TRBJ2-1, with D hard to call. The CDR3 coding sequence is TGTGCCAGCAGTTTATCCCACAATGAGCAGTTCTTC. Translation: CASSLSHNEQFF.